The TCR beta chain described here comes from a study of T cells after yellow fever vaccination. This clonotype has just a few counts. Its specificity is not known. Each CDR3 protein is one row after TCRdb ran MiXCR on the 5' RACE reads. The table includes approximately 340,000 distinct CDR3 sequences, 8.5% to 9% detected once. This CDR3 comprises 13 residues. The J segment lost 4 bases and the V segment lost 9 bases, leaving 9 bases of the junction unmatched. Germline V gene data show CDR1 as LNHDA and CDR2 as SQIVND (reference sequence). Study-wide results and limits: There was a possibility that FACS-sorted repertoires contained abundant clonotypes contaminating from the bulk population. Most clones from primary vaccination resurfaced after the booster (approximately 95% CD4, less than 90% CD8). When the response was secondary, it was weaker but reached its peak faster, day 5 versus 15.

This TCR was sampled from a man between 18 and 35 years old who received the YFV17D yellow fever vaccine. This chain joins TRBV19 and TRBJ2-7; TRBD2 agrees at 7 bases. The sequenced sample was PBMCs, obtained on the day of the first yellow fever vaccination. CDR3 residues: CASRAGRGYEQYF. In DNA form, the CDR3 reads TGTGCCAGCCGGGCGGGGCGGGGGTACGAGCAGTACTTC.